The clone carrying this T cell receptor (beta chain) is a singleton in its sample. The sample is drawn from a study of blood T cell repertoires in COVID-19. Study at large: Italy, Spain and the United States were the sources of the convalescent and acute COVID-19 samples. Sample material is recorded as cDNA or gDNA derived from T cells, B-cell-depleted T cells, or PBMCs.

In the authors' methods: Counts of nucleated cells, estimated from reference gene primer amplification, were obtained. Sequencing was performed with immunoSEQ multiplex PCR; in TCRdb, only in-frame clones are kept and a portion is missing. The DNA was the basis for D and trimming; V, J and clone size are from that table. The data show 250,000 or so clones, around nine tenths seen once. From germline, CDR1 is MGHRA and CDR2 YSYEKL. The CDR3 has 13 amino acids. The ends were cut back, 4 bases at V and 6 bases at J, with 7 bases in the middle. What was sequenced was peripheral blood. This chain links TRBV4-1 with TRBJ1-6; D remains ambiguous. The TCR was taken from a man aged 35 to 55 with active or convalescent COVID-19. CDR3: CASSPSINSPLHF. As DNA, the CDR3 is TGCGCCAGCAGCCCCTCTATTAATTCACCCCTCCACTTT.